This T cell receptor beta chain was recovered during a study of long-term antiretroviral therapy in people with HIV. Study-level results: CDR3 lengths in HIV samples spanned a narrower range than controls.

Points on this clone: Its antigen is not identified.

A v3.0 immunoSEQ assay was performed at survey level. Repertoires were generated with immunoSEQ multiplex PCR, while TCRdb's copy carries only in-frame clones and drops some. Of 25,000 to 30,000 clones in the sample, over 80% were seen once. The CDR3 loop spans 14 amino acids. The germline V gene encodes CDR1 SGHRS and CDR2 YFSETQ. The junction had 13 bases not matched to a gene; V was cut back by 9 bases and J by 4 bases. The chain is built from TRBV5-1 and TRBJ2-7; 7 bases fit TRBD1. The TCR comes from a man aged 25-45 years with HIV. This material consisted of unsorted PBMCs, taken 2.8 years after starting antiretroviral therapy. The CDR3 loop reads CANNTPEQGYEQYF. The CDR3 DNA sequence: TGCGCCAACAACACCCCGGAACAGGGGTACGAGCAGTACTTC.